This T cell receptor (beta chain) was identified in a study of blood T cell repertoires in COVID-19. Germline CDR1 is SGHRS and CDR2 is YFSETQ. This CDR3 has 15 residues. Between the trimmed V and J ends, which lost 6 bases and 2 bases, there was a span of 15 bases. Libraries were prepared by immunoSEQ multiplex PCR; TCRdb keeps only in-frame clonotypes and omits some of them. The table has a few hundred thousand clones, about 90% seen once; the top ten hold 0.6%. Those enrolled, adults aged roughly 18 to 100 years, came from roughly 22 US areas. Participant reports of clinical history set cohort assignment. Donors in Cohort 3 counted as recovered after two negative PCRs, clearance, or symptom resolution.

The source is a man aged 18-30 years who had recovered from COVID-19. The chain employs TRBV5-1 and TRBJ2-1, with a tentative D call TRBD2 (6 bases). Sequenced: PBMCs or T cells enriched from blood (not recorded which). The CDR3 region is CASNVAAATYNEQFF. The CDR3 DNA is TGCGCCAGCAACGTAGCGGCAGCTACCTACAATGAGCAGTTCTTC. Supplemented by reference TRBV5-1 and TRBJ2-1, the full variable domain reads KAGVTQTPRYLIKTRGQQVTLSCSPISGHRSVSWYQQTPGQGLQFLFEYFSETQRNKGNFPGRFSGRQFSNSRSEMNVSTLELGDSALYLCASNVAAATYNEQFFGPGTRLTVL.